This T cell receptor (beta chain) was captured in a study of CD8+ T cells in alopecia areata. CDR3 length: 17 amino acids. Trimming took off 2 bases at V and 0 bases at J, with 15 bases between the two ends. The germline V gene encodes CDR1 SGHDT and CDR2 YYEEEE. Treatment defined: oral pan-JAK inhibitor, 5-10 mg twice daily. This clone was observed a single time. Its antigen is not identified. After isolation, RNA underwent reverse transcription to generate cDNA as the sequencing template. Profiling relied on immunoSEQ multiplex PCR, and the TCRdb table lists in-frame clones only, not all of them. The data show 150,000 to 200,000 clones, roughly 60% seen once. Study-level findings and limits: There were many expanded lesional clones persisting in scalp and blood during tofacitinib.

Sequenced material: CD4+ T cells sorted from blood, taken at week 24, from a patient treated with tofacitinib. The genes are TRBV5-6 and TRBJ2-4, with D unresolved. The sequence was obtained from a human donor with alopecia areata. The CDR3: CASSFNDFGVAKNIQYF. The CDR3 DNA follows: TGTGCCAGCAGCTTTAATGATTTTGGGGTAGCCAAAAACATTCAGTACTTC.